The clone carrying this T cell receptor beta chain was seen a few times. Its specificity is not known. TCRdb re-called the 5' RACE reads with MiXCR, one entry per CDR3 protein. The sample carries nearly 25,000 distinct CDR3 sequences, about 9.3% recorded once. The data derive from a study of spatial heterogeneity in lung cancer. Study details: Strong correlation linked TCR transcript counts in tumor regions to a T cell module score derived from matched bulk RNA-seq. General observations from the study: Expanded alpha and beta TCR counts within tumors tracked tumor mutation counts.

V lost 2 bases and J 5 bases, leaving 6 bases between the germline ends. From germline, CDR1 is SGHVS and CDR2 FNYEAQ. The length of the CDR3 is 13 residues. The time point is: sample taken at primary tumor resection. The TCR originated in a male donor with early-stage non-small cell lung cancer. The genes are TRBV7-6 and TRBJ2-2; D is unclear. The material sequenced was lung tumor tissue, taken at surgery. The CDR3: CASSLLTTGELFF. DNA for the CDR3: TGTGCCAGCAGCTTACTGACAACCGGGGAGCTGTTTTTT.